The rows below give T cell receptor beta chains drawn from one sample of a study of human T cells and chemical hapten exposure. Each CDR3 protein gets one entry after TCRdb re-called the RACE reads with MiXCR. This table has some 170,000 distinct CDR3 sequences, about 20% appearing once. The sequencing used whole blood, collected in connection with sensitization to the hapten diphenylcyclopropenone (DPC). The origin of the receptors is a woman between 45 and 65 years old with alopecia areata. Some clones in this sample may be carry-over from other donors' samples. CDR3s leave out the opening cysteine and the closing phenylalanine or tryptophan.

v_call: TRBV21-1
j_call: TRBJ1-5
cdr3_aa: ASSKWKGIVGQFYSNQPQH

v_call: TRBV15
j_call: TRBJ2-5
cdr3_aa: ATSSPAPLVRETQY

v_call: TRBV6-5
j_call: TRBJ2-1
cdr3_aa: ASSYQPSGSLSEQF

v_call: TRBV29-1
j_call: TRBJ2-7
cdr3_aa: SVEGGGRTGVHEQY

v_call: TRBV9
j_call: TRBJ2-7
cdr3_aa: ASSRDGGYEQY

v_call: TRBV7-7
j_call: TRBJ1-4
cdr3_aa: ASSLGLGNEKLF

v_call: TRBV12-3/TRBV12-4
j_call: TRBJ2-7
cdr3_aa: ASRALGYEQY

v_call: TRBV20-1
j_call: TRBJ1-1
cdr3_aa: SARRAGNTEAF

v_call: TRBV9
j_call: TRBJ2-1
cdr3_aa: ASSLRDTILFLSYNEQF

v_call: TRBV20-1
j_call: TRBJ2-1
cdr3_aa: SVNGRASNEQF

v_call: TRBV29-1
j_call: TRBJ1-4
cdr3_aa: SVGGFEEKLF

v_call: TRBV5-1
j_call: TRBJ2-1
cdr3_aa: ASSLAGVRGNEQF

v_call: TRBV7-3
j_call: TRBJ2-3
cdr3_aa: ASSSSRTPGTDTQY

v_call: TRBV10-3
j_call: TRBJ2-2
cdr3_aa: AIRREGLGNTGELF

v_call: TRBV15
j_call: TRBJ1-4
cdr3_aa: ATGQVFEKLF

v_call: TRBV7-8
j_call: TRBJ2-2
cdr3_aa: ASSLAARGGTGELF

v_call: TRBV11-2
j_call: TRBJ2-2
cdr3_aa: ASTMQAWRAGTGELF

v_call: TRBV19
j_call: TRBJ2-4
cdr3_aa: AREGGGDIQY

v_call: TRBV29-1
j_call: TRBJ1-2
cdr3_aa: SVDGYEGDGYT

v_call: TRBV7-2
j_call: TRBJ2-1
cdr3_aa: ASSLTSGRGEQF

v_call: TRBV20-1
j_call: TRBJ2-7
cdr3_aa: SAHSDWQEQY

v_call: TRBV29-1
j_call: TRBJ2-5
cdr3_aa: SVQSGGQETQY

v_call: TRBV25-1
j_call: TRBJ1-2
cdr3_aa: ATSETGATGGYT

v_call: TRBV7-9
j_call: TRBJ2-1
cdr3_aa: ASSLPLTSGVKI

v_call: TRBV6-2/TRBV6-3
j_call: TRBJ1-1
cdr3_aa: ASSYSAEAF

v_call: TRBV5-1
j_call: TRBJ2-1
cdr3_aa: ASSLLQASYNEQF

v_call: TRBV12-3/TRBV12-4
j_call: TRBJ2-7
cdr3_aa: ASSLLSSQGSEQY

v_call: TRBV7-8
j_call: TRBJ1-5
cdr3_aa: ASSLDLTSRPQH

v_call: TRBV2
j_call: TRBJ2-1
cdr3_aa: ASGGRASYNEQF

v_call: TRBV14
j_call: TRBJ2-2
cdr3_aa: ASSQDFGRTGELF

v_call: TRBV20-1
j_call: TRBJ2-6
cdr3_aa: SAGGETGSGANVLT

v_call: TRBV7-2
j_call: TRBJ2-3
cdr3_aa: ASSLALDRWADTQY

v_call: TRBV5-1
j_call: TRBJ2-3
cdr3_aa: ASSLDGASDTQY

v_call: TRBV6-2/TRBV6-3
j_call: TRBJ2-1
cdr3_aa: ASSDSARGRQF

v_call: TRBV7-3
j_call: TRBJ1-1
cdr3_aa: ASSLIRGTEAF

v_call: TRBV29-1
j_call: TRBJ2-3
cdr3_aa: SVEGRPSSTDTQY

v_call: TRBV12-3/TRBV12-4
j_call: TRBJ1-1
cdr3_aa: ASSLGRGEAF

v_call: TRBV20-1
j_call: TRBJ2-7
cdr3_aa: SASSRGITYEQY

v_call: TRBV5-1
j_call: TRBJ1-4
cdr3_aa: ASSLTGGREKLF

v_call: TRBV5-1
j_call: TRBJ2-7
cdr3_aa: ASSLGDRNVVGY

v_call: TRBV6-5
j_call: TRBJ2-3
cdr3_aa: ASSYGVTQY

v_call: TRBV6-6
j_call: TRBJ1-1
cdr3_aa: ASSGTDTEAF

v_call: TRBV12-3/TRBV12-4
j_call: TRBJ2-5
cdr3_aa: ASSLGQEETQY

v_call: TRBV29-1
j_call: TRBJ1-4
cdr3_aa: SVKDRGANEKLF

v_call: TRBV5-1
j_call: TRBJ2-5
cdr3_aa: ASRHSGGLETQY

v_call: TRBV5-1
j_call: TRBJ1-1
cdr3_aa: ASSLGGQGPNTEAF

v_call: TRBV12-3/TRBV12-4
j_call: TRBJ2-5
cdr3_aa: ASSMVARGGETQY

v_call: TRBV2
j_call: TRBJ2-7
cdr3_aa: ASSVPSGRALYEQY

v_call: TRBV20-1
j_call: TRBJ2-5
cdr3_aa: SASVFVGQETQY